This entry lists 8 T cell receptor beta chains sequenced from one sample in a study of Graves' ophthalmopathy and Graves' hyperthyroidism. RNA served as the template for amplifying TCR beta CDR3 regions. HTBI primers served in a first-round RT-PCR, which a second-round multiplex PCR followed. TCRdb re-called the multiplex PCR reads through MiXCR, storing one row per CDR3 protein. This table has hundreds of thousands of distinct CDR3 sequences, around 21% appearing once. The specimen was peripheral blood. These receptor sequences come from a woman under 30 with stable Graves' hyperthyroidism.

This clonotype has ten or more counts. V usage is TRBV27 and J usage is TRBJ2-7; 13 positions match TRBD2. The V and J ends lost 6 bases and 3 bases, in that order; junction bases with no gene match: 17. The CDR3 has 19 residues. CDR1 and CDR2 from the germline V gene are MNHEY and SMNVEV (reference sequence). CDR3 sequence reads: CASSYNFRGTSGKIYEQYF. CDR3 DNA: TGTGCCAGCAGCTACAATTTTCGAGGGACTAGCGGGAAAATCTACGAGCAGTACTTC.

This chain connects TRBV6-1 to TRBJ1-6, with D uncertain. CDR1 and CDR2 (germline): MNHNS, SASEGT. The V and J ends lost 6 bases and 0 bases respectively, with 12 bases between them. The CDR3 contains 16 residues. CDR3 coding DNA: TGTGCCAGCAGCTCGGGCCTGAGCTCCTATAATTCACCCCTCCACTTT. It translates to CASSSGLSSYNSPLHF.

This clonotype was counted a few times. CDR3 nucleotide sequence: TGTGCCAGCAGTCCGCGACAGTACGAGCAGTACTTC. Translating gives CASSPRQYEQYF. The rearrangement uses TRBV6-1 and TRBJ2-7; tentatively, D is TRBD1 (5 bases). This CDR3 region has 12 residues. Germline V gives CDR1 MNHNS, CDR2 SASEGT. V lost 5 bases and J lost 4, with 9 bases in between.

In its sample, this clonotype was seen many times. Without the conserved terminal phenylalanine or tryptophan, this CDR3 likely stems from a read error. The rearrangement joins TRBV10-3 to TRBJ1-1; 9 bases are shared with TRBD1. V was clipped by 6 bases and J by 4 bases; unmatched bases: 6. There are 14 residues in the CDR3. CDR1 ENHRY and CDR2 SYGVKD come from the germline V gene. In nucleotides, the CDR3 is TGTGCCATCAGGCCGGGACAGGGAGGCACTGAAGCTTTCATT. As protein: CAIRPGQGGTEAFI.

V is TRBV19 and J is TRBJ2-5; 8 nucleotides line up with TRBD1. The CDR3 runs 17 residues. From germline, CDR1 is LNHDA and CDR2 SQIVND (reference sequence). V trimming: 9 bases; J trimming: 5 bases; junction bases outside the gene matches: 20. This CDR3 is CASAGYGTGRGGETQYF. In DNA, the CDR3 is TGTGCCAGCGCGGGCTACGGGACAGGTCGCGGAGGGGAGACCCAGTACTTC.

CDR3 DNA sequence: TGTGCCTGGAGGGCTCTTGAGGGGGGTAGGGACGAGCAGTACTTC. Translated: CAWRALEGGRDEQYF. The V gene is TRBV30, the J gene TRBJ2-7; D possibly matches TRBD1 or TRBD2 (6 bases each). The germline V and J ends were trimmed by 3 bases and 5 bases, with 20 bases remaining between them. Germline-derived CDR1 and CDR2 are GTSNPN and SVGIG (reference sequence). The CDR3 loop spans 15 amino acids. The whole variable domain, remainder taken from reference TRBV30 and TRBJ2-7, is SQTIHQWPATLVQPVGSPLSLECTVEGTSNPNLYWYRQAAGRGLQLLFYSVGIGQISSEVPQNLSASRPQDRQFILSSKKLLLSDSGFYLCAWRALEGGRDEQYFGPGTRLTVT.

This clonotype was observed at least ten times. The chain uses TRBV20-1 and TRBJ2-5; 10 positions agree with TRBD2. The CDR3 loop spans 13 amino acids. Germline CDR1 is DFQATT and CDR2 is SNEGSKA (reference sequence). V shed 5 bases, J shed 3 bases, and the junction held 3 bases outside the gene matches. As DNA, the CDR3 is TGCAGTGCTGCCGGGACTAGCGAAGAGACCCAGTACTTC. Residues: CSAAGTSEETQYF.

This clonotype came up a few times. The V gene is TRBV6-5, the J gene TRBJ2-4; D is unresolved. V shed 0 bases and J shed 0 bases, with 9 bases lying between them. The CDR3 spans 16 residues. The V gene's germline CDR1 is MNHEY and CDR2 SVGAGI. CDR3 coding DNA: TGTGCCAGCAGTTACTCGTCTTCCGTAGCCAAAAACATTCAGTACTTC. It codes for CASSYSSSVAKNIQYF.